The present T cell receptor (beta chain) was sequenced within a study of blood T cell repertoires in COVID-19. The protocol was immunoSEQ multiplex PCR, while the TCRdb copy is restricted to in-frame clones and leaves out a portion. The sample shows some 150,000 clones, around four fifths of them seen only once. Membership in each cohort depended on participant-reported clinical history. This clone was seen a few times. Germline assignment: CDR1 MGHRA and CDR2 YSYEKL. V was shortened by 1 base and J by 4 bases, with 19 bases between the two germline ends. CDR3 length: 18 amino acids. This sequence originates from a woman aged 40 to 55 who had recovered from COVID-19. Sequencing was carried out using PBMCs or T cells enriched from blood (not recorded which). The chain has TRBV4-1 and TRBJ1-4; the D gene is possibly TRBD1 (6 bases). DNA for the CDR3: TGCGCCAGCAGCCAAGGATCGGCAGGGGACCTCCTTAATGAAAAACTGTTTTTT. This codes for CASSQGSAGDLLNEKLFF.